Listed below are T cell receptor beta chains from one sample, sequenced in a study of long-term antiretroviral therapy in people with HIV. Profiled with immunoSEQ multiplex PCR; TCRdb holds only in-frame clones, not every one. The sample includes approximately 27,000 clones, 80% to 95% of them seen just once. The sample in question was unsorted PBMCs, obtained 3.1 years after starting antiretroviral therapy. These receptors all come from a man aged 18 to 30 with HIV. Each CDR3 is given with its conserved first and last residue. Not every row has a clone size; where given, it reads once, few, many or a size class.

. | TRBJ2-1 | TRBV5-4 | CASSLGGSSYNEQFF
. | TRBJ2-7 | TRBV7-2 | CASSLGGSRALYYEQYF
. | TRBJ1-1 | TRBV5-4 | CASSLSNTEAFF
. | TRBJ2-7 | TRBV4-3 | CASSQGETGSYEQYF
. | TRBJ2-4 | TRBV30 | CAAVWHTVGEALAKNIQYF
. | TRBJ2-1 | TRBV7-8 | CASSLEGGSHDRGSYNEQFF
. | TRBJ1-2 | TRBV10-2 | CASRSGTGAGYTF
. | TRBJ2-7 | TRBV7-9 | CASSPSTGTGYEQYF
. | TRBJ2-3 | TRBV2 | CASTQSALRGRDTQYF
. | TRBJ2-7 | TRBV11-1 | CASSLERDYEQYF
. | TRBJ1-2 | TRBV4-3 | CASSQVQGNYGYTF
. | TRBJ1-2 | TRBV7-2 | CASSTYRNSYGYTF
. | TRBJ2-7 | TRBV19 | CASSIAGRNYEQYF
. | TRBJ2-3 | TRBV7-2 | CASSSTWGGLPDTQYF
. | TRBJ1-1 | TRBV18 | CASSPRRADAFF
. | TRBJ2-7 | TRBV7-9 | CASSSPQTSGGYEQYF
. | TRBJ2-3 | TRBV7-3 | CASSIYSTDTQYF
. | TRBJ2-1 | TRBV13 | CASTSPGQGLYEQFF
. | TRBJ1-4 | TRBV2 | CASHGAPNPEKLFF
. | TRBJ2-5 | TRBV5-6 | CASSLGGAQETQYF
. | TRBJ1-1 | TRBV4-1 | CASSQGQGNTEAFF
. | TRBJ2-7 | TRBV27 | CATGIRTGGGEQYF
. | TRBJ2-3 | TRBV7-9 | CASGGSGGLTDTQYF
few | TRBJ1-4 | TRBV30 | CAWSPRGIYEKLFF